Listed below are T cell receptor beta chains from one sample, sequenced in a study of T-cell memory formation after mild COVID-19. TCRdb redid the calling of the 5' RACE reads with MiXCR, one entry per CDR3 protein. Of approximately 570,000 distinct CDR3 sequences in the sample, more than 15% were seen once. Sequenced sample: PBMCs or a T cell subset sorted from them (not recorded which). The receptors were sampled from an adult woman who had mild COVID-19 (a few samples of this study predate the infection). Cell type and time point are not known. The CDR3 runs from the conserved cysteine through the conserved F or W. D genes are given only for firm matches. Clone size, where shown, is once, few, many, or a class for clones that have expanded.

V gene	D gene	J gene	clone size	CDR3 DNA	CDR3 protein
TRBV11-2	TRBD1	TRBJ1-2	few	TGTGCCAGCAGCTCGTCGGACAGGGGAAACTATGGCTACACCTTC	CASSSSDRGNYGYTF
TRBV28	TRBD2	TRBJ2-1	-	TGTGCCAGCAGTTTCCTGGACAGGTTGGTAGTGCTAGCGGGAGAAGATGAGCAGTTCTTC	CASSFLDRLVVLAGEDEQFF
TRBV29-1	-	TRBJ2-7	-	TGCAGCGTATCACAGGGTTTCTACGAGCAGTACTTC	CSVSQGFYEQYF
TRBV7-2	-	TRBJ2-1	-	TGTGCCAGCAGCCTACCACTCCGTAATGAGCAGTTCTTC	CASSLPLRNEQFF
TRBV25-1	-	TRBJ2-5	few	TGTGCCAGCAGAAGAGGGAACCAAGAGACCCAGTACTTC	CASRRGNQETQYF
TRBV27	TRBD1	TRBJ1-1	many	TGTGCCAGCAGTTTGACCAGGGGGCTGGGCACTGAAGCTTTCTTT	CASSLTRGLGTEAFF
TRBV5-5	TRBD1	TRBJ1-5	once	TGTGCCAGCAGCTATGCAGGGGGCGCAGGTCAGCCCCAGCATTTT	CASSYAGGAGQPQHF
TRBV20-1	TRBD2	TRBJ2-7	-	TGCAGTGCTAGAGATAAGGTAGCGGGAGAGAGAGGCCTAGCTGGCGAGCAGTACTTC	CSARDKVAGERGLAGEQYF
TRBV19	TRBD2	TRBJ2-1	few	TGTGCCAGTCTTCCGGGACTAGCGGGAGTACGGGAGCAGTTCTTC	CASLPGLAGVREQFF
TRBV6-2/TRBV6-3	TRBD1	TRBJ2-1	-	TGTGCCAGCAGTTTTCTCCGGGACAGGGGTGTCGATGAGCAGTTCTTC	CASSFLRDRGVDEQFF
TRBV7-6	-	TRBJ2-5	few	TGTGCCAGCAGCTTGGCGACTAGTTGGGAGACCCAGTACTTC	CASSLATSWETQYF
TRBV4-1	-	TRBJ2-7	few	TGCGCCAGCAGCCAAGATATGGACAATTCCTACGAGCAGTACTTC	CASSQDMDNSYEQYF
TRBV29-1	-	TRBJ2-7	many	TGCAGCGTTCTGGGACGGGCCTACGAGCAGTACTTC	CSVLGRAYEQYF
TRBV6-2/TRBV6-3	TRBD2	TRBJ2-7	few	TGTGCCAGCAGTTTGGGGGTATGGGGGAGGGCCAGGACCTACGAGCAGTACTTC	CASSLGVWGRARTYEQYF
TRBV6-6	TRBD1	TRBJ1-1	few	TGTGCCAGCAGTCCACGAGGACAGGCAATGAACACTGAAGCTTTCTTT	CASSPRGQAMNTEAFF
TRBV20-1	TRBD1	TRBJ2-7	-	TGCAGAACAGGACAGGGGGGAATCTACGAGCAGTACTTC	CRTGQGGIYEQYF
TRBV5-6	TRBD2	TRBJ2-3	-	TGTGCCAGCAGCAGGGGGGCTAGCGGGAGCGGTTTAGATACGCAGTATTTT	CASSRGASGSGLDTQYF
TRBV20-1	-	TRBJ2-5	-	TGCAGTGCTAGAGGGACAGCGATAGAGACCCAGTACTTC	CSARGTAIETQYF
TRBV5-1	-	TRBJ2-1	many	TGCGCCAGCAGCTCGCAGGGTTACAATGAGCAGTTCTTC	CASSSQGYNEQFF
TRBV2	-	TRBJ2-7	few	TGTGCCAGCAGGTCGGACAGTACCTACGAGCAGTACTTC	CASRSDSTYEQYF
TRBV5-1	TRBD2	TRBJ2-3	few	TGCGCCAGCAGCGAGCCCAGCGGGGGGATCACAGATACGCAGTATTTT	CASSEPSGGITDTQYF
TRBV7-2	-	TRBJ1-1	few	TGTGCCAGCAGCTCCCAGGGTGGGGGGCAGGGCACTGAAGCTTTCTTT	CASSSQGGGQGTEAFF
TRBV3-1	-	TRBJ2-7	few	TGTGCCAGCAGCCAAGACTCAGCGGCGTCCTACGAGCAGTACTTC	CASSQDSAASYEQYF
TRBV7-9	TRBD1	TRBJ2-7	-	TGTGCCAGCAGCCCGACAGGGGGTAGGAACGAGCAGTACTTC	CASSPTGGRNEQYF
TRBV21-1	-	TRBJ2-2	few	TGTGCCAGCAGCCCACAGGGACTAGGAGTCGATACCGGGGAGCTGTTTTTT	CASSPQGLGVDTGELFF
TRBV12-3/TRBV12-4	TRBD2	TRBJ2-1	-	TGTGCCAGCAGCTTGCAAGCGGGAGTCCTCAGCTCCTACAATGAGCAGTTCTTC	CASSLQAGVLSSYNEQFF
TRBV4-2	-	TRBJ2-5	few	TGTGCCAGCAGCCAAGATAGGGGTGGCCAAGAGACCCAGTACTTC	CASSQDRGGQETQYF
TRBV5-1	-	TRBJ2-7	few	TGCGCCAGCGGGACCGGGCCGCACTCCTACGAGCAGTACTTC	CASGTGPHSYEQYF
TRBV19	TRBD2	TRBJ2-7	-	TGTGCCAGTACGGACCCAGCGGGAGAGCCCTACGAGCAGTACTTC	CASTDPAGEPYEQYF